Listed below are T cell receptor beta chains from one sample, sequenced in a study of blood T cell repertoires in COVID-19. The table came from immunoSEQ multiplex PCR; TCRdb's copy has only in-frame clones and leaves some out. This sample has a few hundred thousand clones, with roughly 90% found just once. Sequencing was done on a sample of peripheral blood. These receptors were collected from a man aged 18 to 29 with COVID-19, enrolled during active disease. The CDR3 runs from the conserved cysteine through the conserved F or W. A D gene is named only where the DNA matches it firmly. Size is omitted from some rows. Given values are once, few, many or a class for expanded clones.

D	J	size	V	DNA	CDR3
TRBD2	TRBJ2-5	once	TRBV11-3	TGTGCCAGCAGCTTAAATGGTGGGACTAGCGCCGAGACCCAGTACTTC	CASSLNGGTSAETQYF
NA	TRBJ2-5	NA	TRBV7-9	TGTGCCAGCAGCTTAGAACCAGGAGGCGAGACCCAGTACTTC	CASSLEPGGETQYF
NA	TRBJ1-1	NA	TRBV15	TGTGCCACCAGCAGAGTTGAGGCTTCAACTGAAGCTTTCTTT	CATSRVEASTEAFF
TRBD2	TRBJ2-3	NA	TRBV9	TGTGCCAGCAGCGTTTACGCTAGCGGGAGGGGACCCACAGATACGCAGTATTTT	CASSVYASGRGPTDTQYF
TRBD1	TRBJ1-1	NA	TRBV7-9	TGTGCCAGCAGCTTAGAAGCAGGACAGGGTCGCGCTTTCTTT	CASSLEAGQGRAFF
TRBD2	TRBJ2-2	NA	TRBV5-4	TGTGCCAGCAGCCCCGTAGCGGGGGGCCTCACCGGGGAGCTGTTTTTT	CASSPVAGGLTGELFF
NA	TRBJ1-6	once	TRBV6-1	TGTGCCAGCAGTGAGTTAGTTGCAAATTCACCCCTCCACTTT	CASSELVANSPLHF
TRBD2	TRBJ2-3	NA	TRBV6-5	TGTGCCAGCGGTCCGCGGGAGGGCCAAGATACGCAGTATTTT	CASGPREGQDTQYF
TRBD1	TRBJ1-5	few	TRBV2	TGTGCCAGCAGTGAAATCGGGACAGCACGGCCCCAGCATTTT	CASSEIGTARPQHF
NA	TRBJ1-1	NA	TRBV7-2	TGTGCCAGCAGCCTGACCAGGACTACTGAAGCTTTCTTT	CASSLTRTTEAFF
NA	TRBJ1-5	NA	TRBV6-1	TGTGCCAGCAGTGAAGCGGCGGCTTCCCTCAGGGCCCAGCATTTT	CASSEAAASLRAQHF
NA	TRBJ1-4	NA	TRBV27	TGTGCCAGCAGCACCCGGACAGAGAGTGAAAAACTGTTTTTT	CASSTRTESEKLFF
NA	TRBJ2-2	NA	TRBV6-1	TGTGCCAGCAGTGACGACAGAAGCACCGGGGAGCTGTTTTTT	CASSDDRSTGELFF
TRBD2	TRBJ2-1	NA	TRBV20-1	TGCAGTGCTAGTGGAGGACTAGCGGGAGTAAATGAGCAGTTCTTC	CSASGGLAGVNEQFF
TRBD1	TRBJ1-1	NA	TRBV7-9	TGTGCCAGCATAGATTCAACAGGGGTTCGCACTGAAGCTTTCTTT	CASIDSTGVRTEAFF
TRBD1	TRBJ2-2	NA	TRBV6-6	TGTGCCAGCACGGGACAGGGGGTTTTGGGGGAGCTGTTTTTT	CASTGQGVLGELFF
NA	TRBJ1-6	NA	TRBV7-3	TGTGCCAGCAGCCGTGGACAAGTGGGATCACCCCTCCACTTT	CASSRGQVGSPLHF
NA	TRBJ1-3	NA	TRBV7-9	TGTGCCAGCAGCCACCGGACAAGCTCTGGAAACACCATATATTTT	CASSHRTSSGNTIYF
NA	TRBJ2-7	few	TRBV7-9	TGTGCCAGCAGCTCCCTTTTATCCTCCTACGAGCAGTACTTC	CASSSLLSSYEQYF
TRBD1	TRBJ2-7	NA	TRBV9	TGTGCCAGCAGCGCCGGGACAGGGGACTACGAGCAGTACTTC	CASSAGTGDYEQYF
NA	TRBJ2-1	NA	TRBV24-1	TGTGCCACCAGTGTCAGCGGGCCCTACAATGAGCAGTTCTTC	CATSVSGPYNEQFF
TRBD1	TRBJ1-4	NA	TRBV6-1	TGTGCCAGCAGTGAGGGGGACAGGATGGATGAAAAACTGTTTTTT	CASSEGDRMDEKLFF
TRBD1	TRBJ1-5	NA	TRBV2	TGTGCCAGCCTACTTCAGGGGGGCAATCAGCCCCAGCATTTT	CASLLQGGNQPQHF
TRBD1	TRBJ1-2	once	TRBV15	TGTGCCACCAGCAGATCGGCCCAGGGGGCGCATGAAGGCTACACCTTC	CATSRSAQGAHEGYTF
NA	TRBJ2-3	NA	TRBV2	TGTGCCAGCAGCCGAGCCCCGCTAGAGGCTGATACGCAGTATTTT	CASSRAPLEADTQYF
NA	TRBJ2-5	NA	TRBV5-8	TGTGCCAGCAGACCGGGGGGCCTCGCAGAGACCCAGTACTTC	CASRPGGLAETQYF
TRBD2	TRBJ2-5	NA	TRBV11-2	TGTGCCAGCAGCCCAGGACTAGCGGGAGGGCCCGGTATGCAAGAGACCCAGTACTTC	CASSPGLAGGPGMQETQYF
NA	TRBJ2-4	once	TRBV29-1	TGCAGAGAAAGAGTTCTAGCCAAAAACATTCAGTACTTC	CRERVLAKNIQYF
TRBD1	TRBJ2-5	NA	TRBV9	TGTGCCAGCAGCGTACAACAGGGGCGGGAGACCCAGTACTTC	CASSVQQGRETQYF
NA	TRBJ1-3	NA	TRBV19	TGTGCCAGCGGAGCGTACTCTGGAAACACCATATATTTT	CASGAYSGNTIYF
NA	TRBJ2-7	NA	TRBV28	TGTGCCAGCAGTCCTGTTACCTACGAGCAGTACTTC	CASSPVTYEQYF
TRBD2	TRBJ2-1	NA	TRBV29-1	TGCAGCGTTGATTGGCGGACTAGCCGGAACTTCAATGAGCAGTTCTTC	CSVDWRTSRNFNEQFF
NA	TRBJ1-5	NA	TRBV12-3/TRBV12-4	TGTGCCAGCAGTGCGGGCCCCGGTGGGCCCCAGCATTTT	CASSAGPGGPQHF
TRBD1	TRBJ1-1	NA	TRBV7-9	TGTGCCAGCAGCCAACTAGGACAGGGGCGGAACACTGAAGCTTTCTTT	CASSQLGQGRNTEAFF
TRBD2	TRBJ2-2	NA	TRBV7-9	TGTGCCAGCAGCTTGAGCGGGAGAACCGGGGAGCTGTTTTTT	CASSLSGRTGELFF
NA	TRBJ2-7	NA	TRBV12-3/TRBV12-4	TGTGCCAGCAGTTTCCCGGGAATCCTCGAGCAGTACTTC	CASSFPGILEQYF
TRBD1	TRBJ2-4	NA	TRBV7-6	TGTGCCAGCAGCTTAGGAGGGGGCGGAAACATTCAGTACTTC	CASSLGGGGNIQYF
TRBD2	TRBJ2-1	NA	TRBV6-5	TGTGCCAGCAGAACTCTAGCGGGGGCCAACAATGAGCAGTTCTTC	CASRTLAGANNEQFF
NA	TRBJ2-3	NA	TRBV19	TGTGCCAGTAGTGGACTCTTTAGCACAGATACGCAGTATTTT	CASSGLFSTDTQYF
TRBD1	TRBJ1-2	NA	TRBV18	TGTGCCAGCTCAGCCGGACAGGGGGCGGACTATGGCTACACCTTC	CASSAGQGADYGYTF
NA	TRBJ1-4	NA	TRBV7-6	TGTGCCAGCAGCTTAGGGCATACTAATGAAAAACTGTTTTTT	CASSLGHTNEKLFF
TRBD2	TRBJ2-1	NA	TRBV4-1	TGCGCCAGCAGCCAAGGCTATGATAGCGGGGCAACCTACAATGAGCAGTTCTTC	CASSQGYDSGATYNEQFF
NA	TRBJ1-4	NA	TRBV2	TGTGCCAGCAGTGAAGCGGGCATAATTAATGAAAAACTGTTTTTT	CASSEAGIINEKLFF
TRBD1	TRBJ1-1	NA	TRBV6-1	TGTGCCAGCAGTGCGGACAGGGGGTACGTGAATGTTGAAGCTTTCTTT	CASSADRGYVNVEAFF
TRBD2	TRBJ2-7	NA	TRBV30	TGTGCCTGGAGACTGCGGGAGATGGTAGTCCACGAGCAGTACTTC	CAWRLREMVVHEQYF
NA	TRBJ2-3	NA	TRBV6-5	TGTGCCAGCTCTTTAACGTCAGGTCTTGGTACGCAGTATTTT	CASSLTSGLGTQYF